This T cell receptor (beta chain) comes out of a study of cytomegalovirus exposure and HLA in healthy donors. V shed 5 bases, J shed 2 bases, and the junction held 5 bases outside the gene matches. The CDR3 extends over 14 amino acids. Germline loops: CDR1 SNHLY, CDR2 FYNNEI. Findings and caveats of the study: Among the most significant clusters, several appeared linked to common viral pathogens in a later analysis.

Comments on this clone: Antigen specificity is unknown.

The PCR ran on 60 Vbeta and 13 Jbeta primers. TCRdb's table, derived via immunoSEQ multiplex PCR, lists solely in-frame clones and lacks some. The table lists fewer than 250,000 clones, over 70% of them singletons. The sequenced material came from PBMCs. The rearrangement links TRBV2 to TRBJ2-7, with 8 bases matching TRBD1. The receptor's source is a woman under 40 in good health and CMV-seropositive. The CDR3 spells CASSYQGATYEQYF. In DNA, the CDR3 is TGTGCCAGCAGTTACCAGGGGGCGACCTACGAGCAGTACTTC.